The clone carrying this T cell receptor beta chain was seen more than once but under ten times. No antigen is known for it. This sample is drawn from a study of T cell repertoires in cytomegalovirus infection. Study-wide context: It can be stated that public TCR beta signatures indicated CMV infection as well as a matching HLA type.

TCRdb itself ran the reads through MiXCR, one entry per CDR3 protein. Among about 920,000 distinct CDR3 sequences listed, approximately 31% were seen once. V lost 1 base and J lost 4, with 17 bases in between. This CDR3 spans 16 amino acids. CDR1 SGHNT and CDR2 YYREEE come from the germline V gene (reference sequence). Regarding the study as a whole: Ex vivo responses were dominated by HLA-C-restricted CMV-specific TCR beta clonotypes.

The J gene is TRBJ1-1, the V gene TRBV5-4; weak D call: TRBD1 (6 bases). The sample consisted of cultured CD8+ T cells from PBMCs, taken from culture after CMV antigen stimulation. The receptor was derived from a human donor in good health (CMV status not recorded). Some clones in this sample may be carry-over from other donors' samples. Written as DNA, the CDR3 is TGTGCCAGCAGCTTGTACCCAGGGGAAAAGATCACTGAAGCTTTCTTT. This sequence encodes CASSLYPGEKITEAFF.